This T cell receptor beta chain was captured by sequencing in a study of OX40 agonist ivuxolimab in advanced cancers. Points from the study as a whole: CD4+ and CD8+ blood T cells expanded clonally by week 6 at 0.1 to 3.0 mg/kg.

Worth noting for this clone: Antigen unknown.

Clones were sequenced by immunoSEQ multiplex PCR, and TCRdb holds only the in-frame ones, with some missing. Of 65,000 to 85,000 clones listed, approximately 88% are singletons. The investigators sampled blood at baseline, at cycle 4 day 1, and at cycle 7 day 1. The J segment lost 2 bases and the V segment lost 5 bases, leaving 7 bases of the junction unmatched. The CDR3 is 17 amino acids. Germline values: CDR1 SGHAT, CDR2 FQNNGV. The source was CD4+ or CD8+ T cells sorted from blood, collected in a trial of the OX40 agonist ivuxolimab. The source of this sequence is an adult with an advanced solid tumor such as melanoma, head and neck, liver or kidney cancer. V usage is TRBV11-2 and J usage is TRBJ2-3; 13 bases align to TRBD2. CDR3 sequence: CASSGTGLAGFTDTQYF. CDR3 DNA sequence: TGTGCCAGCAGCGGGACGGGACTAGCGGGGTTCACAGATACGCAGTATTTT.